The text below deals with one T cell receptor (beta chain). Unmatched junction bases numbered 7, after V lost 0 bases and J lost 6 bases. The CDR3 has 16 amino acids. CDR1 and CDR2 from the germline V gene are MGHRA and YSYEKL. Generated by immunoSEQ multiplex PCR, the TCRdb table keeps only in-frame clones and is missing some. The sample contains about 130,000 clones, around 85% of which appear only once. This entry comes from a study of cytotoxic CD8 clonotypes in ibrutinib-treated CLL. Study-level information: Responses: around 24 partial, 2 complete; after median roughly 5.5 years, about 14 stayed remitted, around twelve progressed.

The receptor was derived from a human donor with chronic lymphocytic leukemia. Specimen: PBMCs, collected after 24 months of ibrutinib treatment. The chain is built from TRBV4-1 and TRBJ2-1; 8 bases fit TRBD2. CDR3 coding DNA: TGCGCCAGCAGCCAAGATACTAGCGGTAGATTCAATGAGCAGTTCTTC. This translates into CASSQDTSGRFNEQFF.